This T cell receptor beta chain was retrieved from a study of cytomegalovirus exposure and HLA in healthy donors. Notes on the study in general: A later analysis revealed that TCR association rates differed between HLA loci, peaking at DRB1 and bottoming out at HLA-C. The authors listed 150 to 200 TCR beta chains as cytomegalovirus-associated. It was reported that the classifier diagnosed cytomegalovirus status with high specificity and sensitivity in both the original and validation cohorts.

CDR1 LGHNA and CDR2 YNFKEQ come from the germline V gene. The CDR3 loop spans 16 amino acids. Trimming removed 0 bases at V and 6 bases at J, with 17 bases between. It was with 60 Vbeta and 13 Jbeta primers that the PCR ran. Produced via immunoSEQ multiplex PCR; TCRdb's table is partial and in-frame only. The repertoire includes fewer than 250,000 clones, about four fifths of them detected once, and 1.1% sits in the top ten. As for this clone: No antigen is known for it.

This sequence was found in a woman aged 40 to 55 in good health and CMV-seronegative. This chain uses TRBV4-2 with TRBJ1-1; possible D gene TRBD1, 5 bases. Material: PBMCs. CDR3 coding DNA: TGTGCCAGCAGCCAAGATCTTATTGGGCGGGGGGCTGAAGCTTTCTTT. Translating it yields CASSQDLIGRGAEAFF.